This T cell receptor beta chain was obtained from a study of shared clonotypes between healthy human individuals. V lost 5 bases, J lost 3 bases, and 13 bases stayed unmatched. The CDR3 contains 17 residues. Germline lookup yields CDR1 MDHEN and CDR2 SYDVKM. Participating donors were healthy, HIV-negative adults free of recent acute infections or vaccinations. Study-wide results and limits: Sequencing of the sorted subsets was shown by rarefaction to be incomplete despite large depth.

Under the authors' procedure: Filtering differed since immunoSEQ provided only junctions, with no quality scores. Using immunoSEQ multiplex PCR, the repertoire was profiled, and TCRdb retains in-frame clones only, with some absent. That table gives V, J and clone size, and the DNA gave D and trimming. Of 1.4 million or so clones listed, about 98.5% are singletons. A remark on this clone: Its target is unknown.

Input material: naive CD4+ T cells sorted from blood. Subset denoted: CD45RA+ positively selected. This TCR came from a man aged 25 to 45 in good health. The chain couples TRBV28 to TRBJ2-1; the match to TRBD2 covers 7 bases. In nucleotides, the CDR3 is TGTGCCAGCAGTCCCCGGACGCTAGCGGACCACTACAATGAGCAGTTCTTC. This sequence encodes CASSPRTLADHYNEQFF.